The clone carrying this TCR beta chain is a singleton in its sample. Its antigen is currently unknown. This record comes from a study of T cell repertoires in breast cancer. The overall study: Tumors, lymph nodes and blood came from breast cancer patients, plus healthy blood. There were nine healthy control donors.

Study observations and caveats: TRBV7 predominated among shared TCRs, possibly a bias from eight TRBV7 primers. Antigen-based selection and expansion was suggested by diverse encodings of shared TCRs.

Unpaired genes were suppressed by blocking oligonucleotides during a second nested PCR. TCRdb called the emulsion pairing reads again in MiXCR, with one record for every CDR3 protein. The sample has about 4,000 distinct CDR3 sequences; about 35% are singletons. CDR1 and CDR2 from the germline V gene are MDHEN and SYDVKM. J lost 4 bases, V lost 7 bases, and 9 bases had no gene match. There are 14 residues in the CDR3. An expanded emulsion RT-PCR with primers for all TCR V genes paired CD8+ T cell chains. The specimen sequenced was CD8+ T cells. This receptor was identified in a pool of human donors with breast cancer or a healthy control (not recorded which). The V gene is TRBV28, the J gene TRBJ2-7; 8 positions match TRBD2. The CDR3 is CASKTASGPYEQYF. The DNA of the CDR3 is TGTGCCAGCAAGACAGCTAGCGGGCCATACGAGCAGTACTTC.